The T cell receptor beta chain described here comes from a study of blood T cell repertoires in COVID-19. This clone appeared a few times. Clones were read by immunoSEQ multiplex PCR, and TCRdb kept only the in-frame ones, dropping some. The sample includes about 120,000 clones, under 80% of them seen just once. Germline CDR1 and CDR2: SGHDT and YYEEEE. CDR3 length: 16 residues. V was pared by 0 bases and J by 5 bases, with 16 bases between. The sequencing sample was made of peripheral blood. The clonotype was recovered from a man aged 45-65 years with acute or convalescent COVID-19. J is TRBJ2-3 and V is TRBV5-6; D is possibly TRBD1 (6 bases). This CDR3 is CASSLEVGGEVDTQYF. CDR3 nucleotides: TGTGCCAGCAGCTTGGAGGTAGGGGGTGAGGTAGATACGCAGTATTTT.